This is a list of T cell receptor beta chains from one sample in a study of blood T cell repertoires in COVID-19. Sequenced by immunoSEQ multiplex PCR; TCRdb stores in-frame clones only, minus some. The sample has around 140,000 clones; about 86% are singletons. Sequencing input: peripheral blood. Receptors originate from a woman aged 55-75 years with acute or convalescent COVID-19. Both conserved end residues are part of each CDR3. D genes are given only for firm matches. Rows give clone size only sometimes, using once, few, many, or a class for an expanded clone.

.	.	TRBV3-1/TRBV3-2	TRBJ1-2	TGTGCCAGCAGCCTCACAGGGAACTATGGCTACACCTTC	CASSLTGNYGYTF
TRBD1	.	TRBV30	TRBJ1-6	TGTGCCTGGAGTGTACTAGGGGGCTGGAGGTCCCTCCACTTT	CAWSVLGGWRSLHF
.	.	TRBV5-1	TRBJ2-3	TGCGCCAGCAGCTTGGGGCAGAGCACAGATACGCAGTATTTT	CASSLGQSTDTQYF
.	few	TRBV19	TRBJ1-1	TGTGCCAGTAGTATAGCGGCAGGCCGAATGAACACTGAAGCTTTCTTT	CASSIAAGRMNTEAFF
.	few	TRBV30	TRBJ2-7	TGTGCCTGGAGCCCTACAGGAGCCTACGAGCAGTACTTC	CAWSPTGAYEQYF
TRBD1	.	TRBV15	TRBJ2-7	TGTGCCACCAGCAGAGCTGGGACAGGGTCGAAAGAGCAGTACTTC	CATSRAGTGSKEQYF
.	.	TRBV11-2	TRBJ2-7	TGTGCCAGCAGCTTCCCCGCCCTCAGGGTCAACGAGCAGTACTTC	CASSFPALRVNEQYF
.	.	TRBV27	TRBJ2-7	TGTGCCAGCAGTTTAAAAGGCAGGGGCAGGTCCTACGAGCAGTACTTC	CASSLKGRGRSYEQYF
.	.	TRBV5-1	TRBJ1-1	TGCGCCAGCAGCTTGGCCGGTGGAGGGAACACTGAAGCTTTCTTT	CASSLAGGGNTEAFF
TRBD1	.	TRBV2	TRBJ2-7	TGTGCCAGCATGTCCGGGACAGGGGGCCTGGCGCAGTACTTC	CASMSGTGGLAQYF
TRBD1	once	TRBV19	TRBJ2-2	TGTGCCAGTATGGATAGGCACAGGGGGCGATCCGGGGAGCTGTTTTTT	CASMDRHRGRSGELFF
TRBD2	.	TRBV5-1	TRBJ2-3	TGCGCCAGCAGCTTGGCCTCTTCCGGGACTAGCGGAGGTTTCACAGATACGCAGTATTTT	CASSLASSGTSGGFTDTQYF
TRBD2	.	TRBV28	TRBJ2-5	TGTGCCAGCAGTTTAGGGGGAGGGGAGACCCAGTACTTC	CASSLGGGETQYF
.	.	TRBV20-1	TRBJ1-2	TGCAGTGCTAGTGGCGGGGGTTCCTGGGGCTACACCTTC	CSASGGGSWGYTF
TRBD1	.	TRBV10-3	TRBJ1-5	TGTGCCATCAGTGTGGGACAGGGTAATCAGCCCCAGCATTTT	CAISVGQGNQPQHF
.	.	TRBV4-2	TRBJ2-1	TGTGCCAGCAGCCAAGGGGGGCTTCCAGTACAGTTCTTC	CASSQGGLPVQFF
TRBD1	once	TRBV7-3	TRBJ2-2	TGTGCCAGCAGCTCGGGACAGCTAAACACCGGGGAGCTGTTTTTT	CASSSGQLNTGELFF
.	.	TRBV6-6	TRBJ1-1	TGTGCCAGCAGTGGAGCCGGACAGAACACTGAAGCTTTCTTT	CASSGAGQNTEAFF
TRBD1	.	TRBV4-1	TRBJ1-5	TGCGCCAGCAGCCAAGATAGGGACAGGGGGCGAGGGGGACCCAATCAGCCCCAGCATTTT	CASSQDRDRGRGGPNQPQHF
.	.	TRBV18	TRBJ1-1	TGTGCCAGCTCACCGCCAGGCGACACTGAAGCTTTCTTT	CASSPPGDTEAFF
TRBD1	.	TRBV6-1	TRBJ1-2	TGTGCCAGCAGTGTTGCATCCGGGACAGGGGCGGATGGCTACACCTTC	CASSVASGTGADGYTF
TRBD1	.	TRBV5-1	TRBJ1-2	TGCGCCAGCAGCTCGACAGGGGGCGACTATGGCTACACCTTC	CASSSTGGDYGYTF
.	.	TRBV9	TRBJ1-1	TGTGCCAGCAGCGTAGGGGCGATCCTGAACACTGAAGCTTTCTTT	CASSVGAILNTEAFF
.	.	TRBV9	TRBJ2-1	TGTGCCAGCAGCGACAATGAAAACGAGCAGTTCTTC	CASSDNENEQFF
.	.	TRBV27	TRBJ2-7	TGTGCCAGCAGTTCAGGGGCTGTCTACGAGCAGTACTTC	CASSSGAVYEQYF
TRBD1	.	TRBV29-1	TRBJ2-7	TGCAGCGCAGCATCTGGGACAGACTTCTTCGAGCAGTACTTC	CSAASGTDFFEQYF
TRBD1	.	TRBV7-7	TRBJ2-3	TGTGCTAGCAGCTTAGCCCCGGGACAGGGTGATTCTAGCACAGATACGCAGTATTTT	CASSLAPGQGDSSTDTQYF
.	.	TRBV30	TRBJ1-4	TGTGCCTGGAATTTCCCTCGTAGGGCCGGGGCAACTAATGAAAAACTGTTTTTT	CAWNFPRRAGATNEKLFF
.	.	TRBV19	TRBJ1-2	TGTGCCAGTAGGACATGGTTTCACTATGGCTACACCTTC	CASRTWFHYGYTF
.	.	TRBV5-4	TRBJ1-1	TGTGCCAGCAGCTTGCTAGGGGGCACTGAAGCTTTCTTT	CASSLLGGTEAFF
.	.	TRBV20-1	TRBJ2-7	TGCAGTGCTAGTATCGTCGCAGGGGACCCCTACGAGCAGTACTTC	CSASIVAGDPYEQYF
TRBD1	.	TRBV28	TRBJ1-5	TGTGCCAGCAGTCCCCCCGACAGGGGTAGTCAGCCCCAGCATTTT	CASSPPDRGSQPQHF
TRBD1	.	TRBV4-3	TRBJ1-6	TGCGCCAGCAGCCAAGATATGGACAGGGAGTATTCACCCCTCCACTTT	CASSQDMDREYSPLHF
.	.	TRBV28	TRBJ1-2	TGTGCCAGCAGAACTATAAACGTTAGCTTAATTAACTATGGCTACACCTTC	CASRTINVSLINYGYTF
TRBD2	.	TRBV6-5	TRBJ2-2	TGTGCCAGCTGGCTAGCGGGGGGTTCCGGGGAGCTGTTTTTT	CASWLAGGSGELFF
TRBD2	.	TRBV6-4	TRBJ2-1	TGTGCCAGCAGTGGCTACAGGACTAGCTCCTACAATGAGCAGTTCTTC	CASSGYRTSSYNEQFF
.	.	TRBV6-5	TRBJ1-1	TGTGCCAGCAACCGCCCCGGACAGAACACTGAAGCTTTCTTT	CASNRPGQNTEAFF
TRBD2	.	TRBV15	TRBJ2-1	TGTGCCACCAGCAGAGTAGCGGGGGGATACAATGAGCAGTTCTTC	CATSRVAGGYNEQFF
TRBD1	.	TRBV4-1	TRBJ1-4	TGCGCCAGCAGTCCGGGACAGATTAATGAAAAACTGTTTTTT	CASSPGQINEKLFF
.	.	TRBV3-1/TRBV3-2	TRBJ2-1	TGTGCCAGCAGCCAAGAAAGGGCGGGCGACAATGAGCAGTTCTTC	CASSQERAGDNEQFF
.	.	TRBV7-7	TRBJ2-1	TGTGCTAGCAGCCAGGACAGTTTGAGGGCCAATGAGCAGTTCTTC	CASSQDSLRANEQFF
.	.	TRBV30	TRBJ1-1	TGTGCCTGGAGTGTGGGAGGGGCGTATGCGAACACTGAAGCTTTCTTT	CAWSVGGAYANTEAFF
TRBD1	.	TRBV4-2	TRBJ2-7	TGTGCCAGCAGCCAAGGAGGGACAGGGTCCTACGAGCAGTACTTC	CASSQGGTGSYEQYF
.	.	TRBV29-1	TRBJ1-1	TGCAGCGTGGCGGTCCCGAAGGAGAACACTGAAGCTTTCTTT	CSVAVPKENTEAFF
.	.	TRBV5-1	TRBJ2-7	TGCGCCAGCAGCTTGGGCCCGGGGGGCACCTACGAGCAGTACTTC	CASSLGPGGTYEQYF
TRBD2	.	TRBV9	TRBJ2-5	TGTGCCAGCAGGGCTAGCGGCCAAGAGACCCAGTACTTC	CASRASGQETQYF
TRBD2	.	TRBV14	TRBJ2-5	TGTGCCAGCAGCCAAGGGACTAGCGGGGCAGGGGAGACCCAGTACTTC	CASSQGTSGAGETQYF
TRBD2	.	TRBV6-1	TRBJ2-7	TGTGCCAGCAGTGAACCGGGACTAGCAGGCGAGCAGTACTTC	CASSEPGLAGEQYF
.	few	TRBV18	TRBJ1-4	TGTGCCAGCTCACCGGGGTCGAGAGGAGCGGCAACTAATGAAAAACTGTTTTTT	CASSPGSRGAATNEKLFF
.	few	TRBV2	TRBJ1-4	TGTGCCAGCAGCCGATTCGGGGTTGAAAAACTGTTTTTT	CASSRFGVEKLFF
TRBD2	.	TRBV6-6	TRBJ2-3	TGTGCCAGCAGTCGAGGACTAGCGGGGGGGCCCGGCACAGATACGCAGTATTTT	CASSRGLAGGPGTDTQYF
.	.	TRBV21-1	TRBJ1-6	TGTGCCAGCAGCAATGGACAGAGAAATTCACCCCTCCACTTT	CASSNGQRNSPLHF
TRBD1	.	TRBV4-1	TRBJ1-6	TGCGCCAGCTCGACAGGGAGCGGCTATAATTCACCCCTCCACTTT	CASSTGSGYNSPLHF
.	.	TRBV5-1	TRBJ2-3	TGCGCCAGCAGCTTGGTCGGCGGCCGCACAGATACGCAGTATTTT	CASSLVGGRTDTQYF
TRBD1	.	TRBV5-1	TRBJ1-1	TGCGCCAGCAGCCAAGGACAGGGGTCTCCTGAAGCTTTCTTT	CASSQGQGSPEAFF
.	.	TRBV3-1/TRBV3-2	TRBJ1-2	TGTGCCAGCAGCCAAGTCCCCCCCCGGGGTAACTATGGCTACACCTTC	CASSQVPPRGNYGYTF
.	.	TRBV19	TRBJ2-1	TGTGCCAGTAGTATAATGGGACTCAAAAGCTCCTACAATGAGCAGTTCTTC	CASSIMGLKSSYNEQFF
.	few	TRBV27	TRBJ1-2	TGTGCCAGCAGTTGGGGCGGGGGGGGAGCCTATGGCTACACCTTC	CASSWGGGGAYGYTF
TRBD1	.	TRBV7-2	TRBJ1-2	TGTGCCAGCAACCCGACAGGGCTTGGCTACACCTTC	CASNPTGLGYTF